Listed here is a single T cell receptor beta chain. Its specificity is not known. This sample was taken from a study of cytomegalovirus exposure and HLA in healthy donors. Use of 60 Vbeta and 13 Jbeta primers characterized the PCR. Data came from immunoSEQ multiplex PCR; TCRdb stores just in-frame clones and leaves some out. This table holds some 130,000 clones, more than 80% found once. The study's findings and limits: TCR beta V segments were, for the most part, productive about 87% or about 30% of the time in an earlier analysis. At a 0.05 false discovery rate, a later analysis found approximately 15,000 TCR beta sequences to be associated with HLA alleles.

The TCR originated in a male donor in good health and CMV-seronegative. Sequenced input: PBMCs.

CDR3 in amino acids: CASSKRGQIDNQPQHF. CDR3 DNA sequence: TGTGCCAGTAGTAAAAGGGGACAGATTGACAATCAGCCCCAGCATTTT. The chain uses TRBV19 and TRBJ1-5; 7 nucleotides agree with TRBD1. CDR1 and CDR2 (germline): LNHDA, SQIVND (reference sequence). With 4 bases clipped from V and 3 bases from J, the junction kept 9 bases outside the gene matches. The CDR3 sequence is 16 residues long.